This T cell receptor (beta chain) was captured by sequencing in a study of graft-versus-host responses after intestinal transplantation. Assay used: immunoSEQ multiplex PCR; TCRdb lists only in-frame clones, some missing. Here the sample spans under 95,000 clones, approximately 80% being singletons. The germline gives CDR1 PRHDT, CDR2 FYEKMQ (reference sequence). V shed 5 bases, J shed 2 bases, and the junction held 6 bases outside the gene matches. This CDR3 is built from 16 residues. This clone was found a few times. Its antigen is undetermined. The source is a human donor who received an intestinal transplant. The V call is TRBV13, the J call TRBJ1-3, with TRBD1 identical over 10 bases. Source: unstimulated CD4+ T cells sorted from spleen or lymph node cells, taken before intestinal transplant. CDR3: CASSKRQGAAGNTIYF. Here the CDR3 DNA reads TGTGCCAGCAGCAAAAGACAGGGGGCAGCTGGAAACACCATATATTTT.